This TCR beta chain was found in a study of response to subunit inactivated influenza vaccine. Study-level findings and limits: The authors put forward the suggestion that each seasonal influenza vaccination may bring in only a limited number of new T cells.

One entry per CDR3 protein, called by TCRdb with MiXCR from the RT-PCR reads. The sample has hundreds of thousands of distinct CDR3 sequences, over 10% seen once. About this clonotype itself: The antigen is undetermined.

The CDR3 is made up of 13 amino acids. Germline V gives CDR1 SGHVS, CDR2 FQNEAQ. Between the trimmed V and J ends, which lost 5 bases and 5 bases, there was a span of 9 bases. This sequence was found in a man aged 50 to 60 who received an inactivated influenza vaccine. Sequenced material: PBMCs from blood, taken roughly 48 days after vaccination. The rearrangement joins TRBV7-8 to TRBJ2-2; D gene uncertain. CDR3 in amino acids: CASSKTLTGELFF. For the CDR3, the DNA is TGTGCCAGCAGCAAAACTTTGACCGGGGAGCTGTTTTTT.